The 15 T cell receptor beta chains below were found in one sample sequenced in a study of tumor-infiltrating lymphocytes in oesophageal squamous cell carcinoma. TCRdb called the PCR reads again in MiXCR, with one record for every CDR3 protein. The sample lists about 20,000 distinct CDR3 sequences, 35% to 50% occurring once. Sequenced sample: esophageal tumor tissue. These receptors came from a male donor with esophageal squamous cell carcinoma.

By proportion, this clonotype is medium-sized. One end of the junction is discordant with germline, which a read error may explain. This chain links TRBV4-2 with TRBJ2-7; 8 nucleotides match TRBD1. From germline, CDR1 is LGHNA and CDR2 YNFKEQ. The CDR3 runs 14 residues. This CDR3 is CASSRGQGDSPLHF. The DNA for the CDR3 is TGTGCCAGCAGCCGAGGACAGGGTGATTCACCCCTCCACTTC.

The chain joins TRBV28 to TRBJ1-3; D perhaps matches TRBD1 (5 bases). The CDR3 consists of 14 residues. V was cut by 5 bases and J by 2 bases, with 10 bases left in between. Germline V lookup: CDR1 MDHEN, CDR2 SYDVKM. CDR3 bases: TGTGCCAGCAGTGGGACGGTCCCTGGAAACACCATATATTTT. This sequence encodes CASSGTVPGNTIYF. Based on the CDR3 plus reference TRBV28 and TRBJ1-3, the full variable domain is DVKVTQSSRYLVKRTGEKVFLECVQDMDHENMFWYRQDPGLGLRLIYFSYDVKMKEKGDIPEGYSVSREKKERFSLILESASTNQTSMYLCASSGTVPGNTIYFGEGSWLTVV.

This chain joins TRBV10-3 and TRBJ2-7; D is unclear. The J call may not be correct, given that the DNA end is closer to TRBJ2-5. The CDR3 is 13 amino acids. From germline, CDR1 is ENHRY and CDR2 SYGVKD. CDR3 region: CATAFGDQETQYF. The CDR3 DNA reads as TGTGCCACGGCCTTCGGTGACCAAGAGACCCAGTACTTC.

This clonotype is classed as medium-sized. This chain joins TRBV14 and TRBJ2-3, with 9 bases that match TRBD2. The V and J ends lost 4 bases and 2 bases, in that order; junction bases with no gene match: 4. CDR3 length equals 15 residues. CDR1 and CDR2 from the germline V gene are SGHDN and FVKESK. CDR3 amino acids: CASSPGTSITDTQYF. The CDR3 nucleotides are TGTGCCAGCAGCCCCGGGACTAGCATCACAGATACGCAGTATTTT.

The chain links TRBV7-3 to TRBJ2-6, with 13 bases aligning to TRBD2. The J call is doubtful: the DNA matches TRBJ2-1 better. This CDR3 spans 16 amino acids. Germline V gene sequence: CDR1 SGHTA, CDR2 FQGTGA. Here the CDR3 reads CASSLRGLAGFNEQFF. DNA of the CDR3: TGTGCCAGCAGTCTACGGGGACTAGCGGGATTCAATGAGCAGTTCTTC.

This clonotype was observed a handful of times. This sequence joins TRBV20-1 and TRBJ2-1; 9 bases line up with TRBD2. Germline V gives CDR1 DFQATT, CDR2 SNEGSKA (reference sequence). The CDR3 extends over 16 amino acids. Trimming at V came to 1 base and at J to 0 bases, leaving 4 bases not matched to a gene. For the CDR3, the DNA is TGCAGTGCTAGAGTACGTAGCGGGAGCTCCTACAATGAGCAGTTCTTC. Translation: CSARVRSGSSYNEQFF.

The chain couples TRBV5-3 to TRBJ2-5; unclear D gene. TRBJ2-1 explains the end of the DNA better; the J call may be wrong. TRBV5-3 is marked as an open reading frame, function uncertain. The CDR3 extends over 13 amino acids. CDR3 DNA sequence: TGTGCCAGCAGCCACGGACCGTACAATGAGCAGTTCTTC. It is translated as CASSHGPYNEQFF.

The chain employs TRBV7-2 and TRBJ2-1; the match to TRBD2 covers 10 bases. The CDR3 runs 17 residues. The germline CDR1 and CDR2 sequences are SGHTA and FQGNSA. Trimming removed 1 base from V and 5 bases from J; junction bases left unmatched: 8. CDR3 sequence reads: CASSLGAGGRHHNEQFF. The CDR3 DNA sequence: TGTGCCAGCAGCTTAGGAGCGGGAGGGCGCCATCACAATGAGCAGTTCTTC.

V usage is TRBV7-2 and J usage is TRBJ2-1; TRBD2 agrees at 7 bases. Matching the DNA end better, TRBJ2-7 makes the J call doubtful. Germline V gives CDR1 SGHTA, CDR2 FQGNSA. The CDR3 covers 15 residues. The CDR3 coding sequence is TGTGCCAGCAGCCCCCGGCGGGAGCCCCGCTACGAGCAGTACTTC. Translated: CASSPRREPRYEQYF.

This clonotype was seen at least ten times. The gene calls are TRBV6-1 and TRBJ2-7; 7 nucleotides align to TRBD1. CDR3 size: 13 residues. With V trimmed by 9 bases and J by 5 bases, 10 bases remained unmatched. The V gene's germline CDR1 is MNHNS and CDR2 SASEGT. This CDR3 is CASTQGVSNEQYF. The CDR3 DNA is TGTGCCAGTACCCAGGGGGTTAGTAACGAGCAGTACTTC.

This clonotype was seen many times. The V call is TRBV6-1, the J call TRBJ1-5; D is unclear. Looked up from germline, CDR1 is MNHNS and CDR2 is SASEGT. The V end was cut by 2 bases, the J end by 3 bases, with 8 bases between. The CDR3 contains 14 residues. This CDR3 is CASSERFYNQPQHF. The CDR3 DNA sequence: TGTGCCAGCAGTGAAAGATTCTACAATCAGCCCCAGCATTTT.

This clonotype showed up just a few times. The CDR3 coding sequence is TGTGCCAGCAGCTTGGACGGGGGGGCCAAAAACATTCAGTACTTC. Translating it yields CASSLDGGAKNIQYF. The J gene is TRBJ2-4, the V gene TRBV5-4; TRBD2 matches at 7 bases. Germline CDR1 SGHNT, CDR2 YYREEE (reference sequence). V was pared by 0 bases and J by 1 base, with 1 base of the junction left unmatched. The CDR3 has 15 residues.

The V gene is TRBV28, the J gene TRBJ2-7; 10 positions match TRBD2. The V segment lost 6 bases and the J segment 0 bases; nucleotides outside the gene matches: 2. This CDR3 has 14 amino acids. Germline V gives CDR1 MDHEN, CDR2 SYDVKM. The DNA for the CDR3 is TGTGCCAGCAGAAGCGGGAGGGTCTCCTACGAGCAGTACTTC. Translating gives CASRSGRVSYEQYF.

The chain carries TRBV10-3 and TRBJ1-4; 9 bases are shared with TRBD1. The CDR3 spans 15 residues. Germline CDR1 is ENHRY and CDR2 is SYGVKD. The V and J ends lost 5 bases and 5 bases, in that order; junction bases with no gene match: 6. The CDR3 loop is CAISPFGTGNEKLFF. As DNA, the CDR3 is TGTGCCATCAGTCCGTTCGGGACAGGGAATGAAAAACTGTTTTTT.

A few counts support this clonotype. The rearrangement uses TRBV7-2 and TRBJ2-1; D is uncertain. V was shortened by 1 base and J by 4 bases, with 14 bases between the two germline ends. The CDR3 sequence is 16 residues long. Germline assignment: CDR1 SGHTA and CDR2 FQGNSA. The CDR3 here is CASSLENTVRYNEQFF. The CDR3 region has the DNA TGTGCCAGCAGCTTAGAGAACACAGTAAGGTACAATGAGCAGTTCTTC.